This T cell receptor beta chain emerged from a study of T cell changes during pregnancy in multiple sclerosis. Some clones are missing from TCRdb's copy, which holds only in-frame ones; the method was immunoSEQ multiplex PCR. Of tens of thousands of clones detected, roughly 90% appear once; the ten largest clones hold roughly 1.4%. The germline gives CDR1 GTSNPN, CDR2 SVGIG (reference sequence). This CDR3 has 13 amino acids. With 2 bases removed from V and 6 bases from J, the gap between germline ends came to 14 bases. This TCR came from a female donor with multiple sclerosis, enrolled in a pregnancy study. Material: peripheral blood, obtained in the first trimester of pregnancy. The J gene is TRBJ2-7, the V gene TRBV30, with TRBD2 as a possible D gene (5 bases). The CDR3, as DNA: TGTGCCTGGAGTCTCGGGGATGGGTCCGAGCAGTACTTC. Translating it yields CAWSLGDGSEQYF.